What follows is one T cell receptor (beta chain) and its context. Its specificity is unknown. Every diagnosis used clinical symptoms, serum thyroxine and TRAb, thyroid ultrasound and orbital computed tomography. Fresh peripheral blood, roughly 10 ml, was the source of the PBMCs. The sample originates from a study of T cells in Graves' hyperthyroidism and ophthalmopathy. As for the study in general: Peripheral blood collection took place at initial diagnosis, before any treatment.

Study results and limitations: The model foresaw ophthalmopathy a median approximately 6.3 months prior to onset.

This CDR3 is 14 amino acids long. The germline V gene encodes CDR1 SGHRS and CDR2 YFSETQ. Trimming took off 7 bases at V and 0 bases at J, with 11 bases between the two ends. Researchers amplified the TCR beta CDR3 regions from RNA transcripts. HTBI primers were the set used in a first-round RT-PCR of the TCR CDR3. Using its own MiXCR run on the multiplex PCR reads, TCRdb lists one record per CDR3 protein. The sample has around 350,000 distinct CDR3 sequences; 20% to 25% are singletons. The sequencing input was blood. The chain has TRBV5-1 and TRBJ1-3; D possibly corresponds to TRBD1 (5 bases). The receptor was derived from a middle-aged man with Graves' hyperthyroidism. The CDR3 reads CASGSGASGNTIYF. The CDR3 nucleotides read TGCGCCAGCGGGTCCGGGGCCTCTGGAAACACCATATATTTT.